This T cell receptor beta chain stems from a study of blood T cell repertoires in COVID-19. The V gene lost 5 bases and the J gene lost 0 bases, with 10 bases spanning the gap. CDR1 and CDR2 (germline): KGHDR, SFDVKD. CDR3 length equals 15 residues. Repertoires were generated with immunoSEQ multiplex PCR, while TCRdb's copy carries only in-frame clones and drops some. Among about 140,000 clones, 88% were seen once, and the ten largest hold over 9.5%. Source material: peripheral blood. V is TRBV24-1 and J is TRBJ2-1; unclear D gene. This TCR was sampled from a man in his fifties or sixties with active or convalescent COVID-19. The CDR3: CATSVSWSSYNEQFF. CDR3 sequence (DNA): TGTGCCACCAGTGTGTCTTGGAGCTCCTACAATGAGCAGTTCTTC.